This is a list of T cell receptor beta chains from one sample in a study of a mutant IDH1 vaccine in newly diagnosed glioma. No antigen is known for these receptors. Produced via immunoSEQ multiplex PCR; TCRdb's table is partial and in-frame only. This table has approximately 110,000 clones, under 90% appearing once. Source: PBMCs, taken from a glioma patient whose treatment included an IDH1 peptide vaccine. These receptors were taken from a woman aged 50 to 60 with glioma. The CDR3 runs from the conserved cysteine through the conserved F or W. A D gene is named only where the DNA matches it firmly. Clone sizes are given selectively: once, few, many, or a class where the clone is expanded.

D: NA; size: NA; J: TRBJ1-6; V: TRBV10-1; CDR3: CASSEGNEDSPLHF; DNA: TGCGCCAGCAGTGAGGGAAATGAGGATTCACCCCTCCACTTT
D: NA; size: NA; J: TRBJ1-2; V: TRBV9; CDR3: CASSAGLNYGYTF; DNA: TGTGCCAGCAGCGCAGGACTTAACTATGGCTACACCTTC
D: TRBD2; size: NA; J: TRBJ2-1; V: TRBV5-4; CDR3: CASSLTSGAYNEQFF; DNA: TGTGCCAGCAGCTTGACTAGCGGGGCCTACAATGAGCAGTTCTTC
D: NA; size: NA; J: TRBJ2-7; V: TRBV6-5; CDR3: CASRPVERPTYEQYF; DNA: TGTGCCAGCAGACCCGTAGAGCGGCCCACCTACGAGCAGTACTTC
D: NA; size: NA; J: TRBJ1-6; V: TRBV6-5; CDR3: CASLGGGYNSPLHF; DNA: TGTGCCAGCCTCGGGGGGGGCTATAATTCACCCCTCCACTTT
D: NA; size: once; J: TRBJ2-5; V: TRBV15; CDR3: CATSASYGETQYF; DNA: TGTGCCACCAGCGCCAGTTATGGAGAGACCCAGTACTTC
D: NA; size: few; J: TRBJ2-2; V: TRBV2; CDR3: CASSEWVTGELFF; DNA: TGTGCCAGCAGTGAATGGGTCACCGGGGAGCTGTTTTTT
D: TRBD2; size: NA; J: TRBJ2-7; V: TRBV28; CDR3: CASSLEGRAYEQYF; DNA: TGTGCCAGCAGTTTGGAGGGGAGGGCCTACGAGCAGTACTTC
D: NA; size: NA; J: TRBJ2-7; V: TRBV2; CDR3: CASTPDSYEQYF; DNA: TGTGCCAGCACACCGGACTCCTACGAGCAGTACTTC
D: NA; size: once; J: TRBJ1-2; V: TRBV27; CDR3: CASSPDRRPAYGYTF; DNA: TGTGCCAGCAGTCCTGACAGGCGTCCAGCCTATGGCTACACCTTC
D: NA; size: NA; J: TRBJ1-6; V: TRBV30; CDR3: CAEGSHGFHNSPLHF; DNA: TGTGCTGAAGGATCCCATGGCTTTCATAATTCACCCCTCCACTTT
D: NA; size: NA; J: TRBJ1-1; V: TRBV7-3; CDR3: CASSPSTVNTEAFF; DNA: TGTGCCAGCAGCCCCTCGACGGTGAACACTGAAGCTTTCTTT
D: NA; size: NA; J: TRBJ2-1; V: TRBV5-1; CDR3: CASSLEGLYNEQFF; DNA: TGCGCCAGCAGCTTAGAGGGACTCTACAATGAGCAGTTCTTC
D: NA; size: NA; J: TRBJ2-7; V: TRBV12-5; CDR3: CASGLVRGTGVGYEQYF; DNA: TGTGCTAGTGGTTTGGTACGAGGAACGGGAGTCGGCTACGAGCAGTACTTC